These T cell receptor beta chains were read from a single sample in a study of blood T cell repertoires in COVID-19. Generated by immunoSEQ multiplex PCR, the TCRdb table keeps only in-frame clones and is missing some. This sample has roughly 200,000 clones, with 88% found just once. The sample taken for sequencing was PBMCs or T cells enriched from blood (not recorded which). The receptor source for this set is a woman aged 25-40 years who had recovered from COVID-19. The CDR3 runs from the conserved cysteine through the conserved F or W. Each record gives: CDR3 length, J gene, clone size, V gene, D gene, CDR3 DNA, CDR3 protein. A D gene is named only where the DNA matches it firmly. Not all rows give a size; the values are once, few, many and, for expanded clones, a class.

14 | TRBJ1-6 | - | TRBV7-2 | TRBD1 | TGTGCCAGCAGCTTAGCGCTGGGGACAGCTATTCTCCACTTT | CASSLALGTAILHF
15 | TRBJ1-3 | - | TRBV25-1 | - | TGTGCCAGCAGTGACGCCGGGACTGTTGGAAACACCATATATTTT | CASSDAGTVGNTIYF
12 | TRBJ1-3 | - | TRBV11-2 | - | TGTGCCAGCAGGAGGTCTGGAAACACCATATATTTT | CASRRSGNTIYF
15 | TRBJ2-3 | once | TRBV4-3 | - | TGCGCCAGCAGCTCCTATTGGAAGGGGACAGATACGCAGTATTTT | CASSSYWKGTDTQYF
16 | TRBJ2-5 | - | TRBV4-1 | TRBD2 | TGCGCCAGCAGCCAAGAGGAACTAGCGGGTCAAGAGACCCAGTACTTC | CASSQEELAGQETQYF
13 | TRBJ1-2 | - | TRBV19 | - | TGTGCCAGTAGTATAGCCCACAGGGATGGCTACACCTTC | CASSIAHRDGYTF
14 | TRBJ2-5 | - | TRBV4-1 | TRBD2 | TGCGCCAGCAGCCCCCTAGCGGACCAAGAGACCCAGTACTTC | CASSPLADQETQYF
15 | TRBJ2-1 | few | TRBV7-6 | - | TGTGCCAGCAGCTTAGCGGGGGCCTCCTACAATGAGCAGTTCTTC | CASSLAGASYNEQFF
14 | TRBJ2-6 | - | TRBV2 | TRBD1 | TGTGCCAGCAGGCCGGGACAGACCCTTAACGTCCTGACTTTC | CASRPGQTLNVLTF
12 | TRBJ1-5 | once | TRBV29-1 | TRBD1 | TGCAGCGTGGGACAGGGTAATCAGCCCCAGCATTTT | CSVGQGNQPQHF
13 | TRBJ1-2 | once | TRBV6-5 | - | TGTGCCAGCAGTTACGATGGGACTTATGGCTACACCTTC | CASSYDGTYGYTF
16 | TRBJ2-1 | - | TRBV7-2 | - | TGTGCCAGCAGCTTAGGGCCAGGGAACTCCTACAATGAGCAGTTCTTC | CASSLGPGNSYNEQFF
16 | TRBJ1-4 | many | TRBV4-2 | - | TGTGCCAGCAGCCAAGAGCAGGGCGGGGGAAATGAAAAACTGTTTTTT | CASSQEQGGGNEKLFF
15 | TRBJ1-1 | - | TRBV9 | - | TGTGCCAGCAGCGTAGCTTGGGAAGCGGGGACTGAAGCTTTCTTT | CASSVAWEAGTEAFF
16 | TRBJ1-4 | - | TRBV18 | - | TGTGCCAGCTCACCCGGCAGACTACAGAGGGATGAAAAACTGTTTTTT | CASSPGRLQRDEKLFF
15 | TRBJ2-7 | - | TRBV5-4 | TRBD1 | TGTGCCAGCAGCCCAAACGACAGGGCTACCTACGAGCAGTACTTC | CASSPNDRATYEQYF
22 | TRBJ1-6 | - | TRBV3-1/TRBV3-2 | - | TGTGCCAGCAGCCAAGATAGAGGGGGAATGACGGGGGGAAGCTCCTATAATTCACCCCTCCACTTT | CASSQDRGGMTGGSSYNSPLHF
16 | TRBJ2-1 | - | TRBV25-1 | - | TGTGCCAGCAGTGACGCGGGGCGGAGCTCCTACAATGAGCAGTTCTTC | CASSDAGRSSYNEQFF
15 | TRBJ2-3 | - | TRBV27 | TRBD2 | TGTGCCAGCCTTAAATTACGGGGGGGCCAAGATACGCAGTATTTT | CASLKLRGGQDTQYF